Listed here are 5 T cell receptor beta chains from one sample, sequenced in a study of OX40 agonist ivuxolimab in advanced cancers. The library was made by the immunoSEQ multiplex PCR assay. The clones in this table, taken by TCRdb from immuneACCESS, are in-frame only. Not every clone is retained; where verified, under half of the shortfall comes from an unresolved V gene, and the cause of the rest is unknown. For this sample the table gives roughly 80,000 clones, of which about 83% were detected only once. The ten largest clones add up to about 0.8% of the sample. Sample: CD4+ or CD8+ T cells sorted from blood, taken in a trial of the OX40 agonist ivuxolimab. These receptors were taken from an adult with an advanced solid tumor such as melanoma, head and neck, liver or kidney cancer.

The V gene is TRBV9, the J gene TRBJ1-1, with TRBD1 as a possible D gene (6 bases). The V end lost 4 bases, the J end lost 4 bases, and 11 bases lay between the germline ends. CDR3 length: 13 amino acids. Germline CDR1 reads SGDLS; CDR2 reads YYNGEE. CDR3 sequence reads: CASSSQGTTEAFF. The CDR3 DNA follows: TGTGCCAGCAGCTCCCAGGGGACCACTGAAGCTTTCTTT.

This sequence joins TRBV5-3 and TRBJ2-5; D may match TRBD1 or TRBD2 (5 bases each). TRBV5-3 belongs to the ORF category, with a function that is uncertain. This CDR3 has 20 amino acids. Trimming took 5 bases from V and 2 from J, leaving 31 bases between them. CDR3 sequence: CARSPATESWDRQTQETQYF. CDR3 in DNA: TGTGCCAGAAGTCCGGCTACCGAGTCGTGGGACCGCCAGACTCAAGAGACCCAGTACTTC.

CDR3 nucleotide sequence: TGTGCCATCAGTATGACTTTGGGGAACACTGAAGCTTTCTTT. This encodes CAISMTLGNTEAFF. V gene TRBV10-3 combines with J gene TRBJ1-1, with D unresolved. V was cut by 5 bases and J by 1 base, with 11 bases left in between. The germline V gene has CDR1 ENHRY and CDR2 SYGVKD. The CDR3 is 14 residues long.

The sample holds a few counts of this clone. The chain combines TRBV10-3 with TRBJ1-6; 9 bases align to TRBD1. J lost 8 bases, V lost 3 bases, and 5 bases had no gene match. This CDR3 spans 15 amino acids. Germline V gene sequence: CDR1 ENHRY, CDR2 SYGVKD. The CDR3 is CAISEQGAVDSPLHF. The CDR3 DNA reads TGTGCCATCAGTGAACAGGGGGCCGTGGATTCACCCCTCCACTTT.

The chain is built from TRBV5-1 and TRBJ1-1; TRBD1 matches 9 bases. CDR3 length equals 15 residues. The trim removed 6 bases at V and 2 bases at J, leaving 8 bases unmatched. Germline CDR1 and CDR2: SGHRS and YFSETQ. The CDR3 is CASNQGQGPNTEAFF. The CDR3 nucleotides are TGCGCCAGCAACCAGGGACAGGGTCCCAACACTGAAGCTTTCTTT.